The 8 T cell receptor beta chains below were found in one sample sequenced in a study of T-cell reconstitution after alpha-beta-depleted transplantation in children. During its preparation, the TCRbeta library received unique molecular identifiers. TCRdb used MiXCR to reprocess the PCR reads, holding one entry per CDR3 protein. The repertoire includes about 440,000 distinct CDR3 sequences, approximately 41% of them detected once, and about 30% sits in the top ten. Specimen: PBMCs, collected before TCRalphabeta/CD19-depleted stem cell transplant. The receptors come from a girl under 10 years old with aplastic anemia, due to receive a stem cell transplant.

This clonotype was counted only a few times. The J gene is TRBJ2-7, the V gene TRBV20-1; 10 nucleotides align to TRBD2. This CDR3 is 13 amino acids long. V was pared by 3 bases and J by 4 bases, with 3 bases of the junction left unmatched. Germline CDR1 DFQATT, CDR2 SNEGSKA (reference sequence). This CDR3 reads CSARLAGVYEQYF. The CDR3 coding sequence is TGCAGTGCTAGGCTAGCGGGAGTATACGAGCAGTACTTC.

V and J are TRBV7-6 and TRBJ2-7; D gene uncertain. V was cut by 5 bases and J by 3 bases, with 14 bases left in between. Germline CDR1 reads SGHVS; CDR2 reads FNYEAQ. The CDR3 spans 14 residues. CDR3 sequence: CASSPRPDGYEQYF. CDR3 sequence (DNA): TGTGCCAGCAGCCCACGTCCGGACGGCTACGAGCAGTACTTC.

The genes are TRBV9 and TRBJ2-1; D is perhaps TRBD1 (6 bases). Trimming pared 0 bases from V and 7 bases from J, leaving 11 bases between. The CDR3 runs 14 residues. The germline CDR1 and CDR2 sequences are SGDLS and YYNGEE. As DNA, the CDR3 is TGTGCCAGCAGCGTAGAGGGGGAGAAAAATGAGCAGTTCTTC. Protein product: CASSVEGEKNEQFF. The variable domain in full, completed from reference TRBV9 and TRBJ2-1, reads DSGVTQTPKHLITATGQRVTLRCSPRSGDLSVYWYQQSLDQGLQFLIQYYNGEERAKGNILERFSAQQFPDLHSELNLSSLELGDSALYFCASSVEGEKNEQFFGPGTRLTVL.

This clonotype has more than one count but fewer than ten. CDR3 sequence: CASSQQGLNEQFF. The DNA of the CDR3 is TGTGCCAGCAGCCAACAGGGATTGAATGAGCAGTTCTTC. The gene calls are TRBV3-1 and TRBJ2-1, with D possibly TRBD1 on 5 matching bases. Trimming took 2 bases from V and 7 from J, leaving 9 bases between them. CDR3 length: 13 residues. Germline V lookup: CDR1 LGHDT, CDR2 YNNKEL (reference sequence).

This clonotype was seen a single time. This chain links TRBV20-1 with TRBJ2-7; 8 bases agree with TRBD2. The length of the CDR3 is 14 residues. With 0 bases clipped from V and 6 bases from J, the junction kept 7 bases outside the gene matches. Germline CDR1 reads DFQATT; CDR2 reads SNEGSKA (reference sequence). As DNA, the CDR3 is TGCAGTGCTAGAGATCGGGAGGGTTTGGTCGAGCAGTACTTC. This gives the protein CSARDREGLVEQYF.

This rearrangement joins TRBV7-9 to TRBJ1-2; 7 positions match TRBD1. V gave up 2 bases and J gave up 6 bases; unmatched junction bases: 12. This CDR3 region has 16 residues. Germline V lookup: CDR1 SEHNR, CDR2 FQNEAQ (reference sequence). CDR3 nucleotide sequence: TGTGCCAGCAGCTTAAGGCGACAGGGTGATGGAAATGGCTACACCTTC. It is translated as CASSLRRQGDGNGYTF.

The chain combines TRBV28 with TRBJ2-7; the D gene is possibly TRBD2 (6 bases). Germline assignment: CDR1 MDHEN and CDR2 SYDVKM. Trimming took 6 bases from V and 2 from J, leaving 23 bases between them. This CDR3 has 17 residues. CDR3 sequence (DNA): TGTGCCAGCAGCCTCCCTCGTGGGGGAGGATCCACCTACGAGCAGTACTTC. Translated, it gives CASSLPRGGGSTYEQYF. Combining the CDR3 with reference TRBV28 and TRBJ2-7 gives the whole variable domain DVKVTQSSRYLVKRTGEKVFLECVQDMDHENMFWYRQDPGLGLRLIYFSYDVKMKEKGDIPEGYSVSREKKERFSLILESASTNQTSMYLCASSLPRGGGSTYEQYFGPGTRLTVT.

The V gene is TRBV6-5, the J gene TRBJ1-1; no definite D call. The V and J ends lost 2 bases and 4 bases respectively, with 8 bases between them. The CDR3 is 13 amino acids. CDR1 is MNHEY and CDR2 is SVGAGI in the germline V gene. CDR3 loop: CASSYPGSTEAFF. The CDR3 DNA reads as TGTGCCAGCAGTTACCCCGGGAGCACTGAAGCTTTCTTT.